This T cell receptor (beta chain) came from a study of T-cell memory formation after mild COVID-19. Study as a whole: The TCR clusters were mostly specific to one donor. General observations from the study: Day 15 to 85 contracting clones showed balanced CD4/CD8; day 15 to 37 expanders favored CD4+. The study found contracting CD4+ clones mainly in CM and EM and contracting CD8+ clones in EMRA.

Details on this clonotype: Its antigen is still unknown.

TCR alpha and TCR beta cDNA libraries carrying sample barcodes and UMIs came from 5'RACE with constant-segment primers. TCRdb called the 5' RACE reads again in MiXCR, with one record for every CDR3 protein. In the table there are 400,000 to 500,000 distinct CDR3 sequences, around 19% of which are singletons. Sequencing used PBMCs or a T cell subset sorted from them (not recorded which). This clonotype was sampled from an adult woman who had mild COVID-19 (a few samples of this study predate the infection). Cell type and time point are not known.

CDR3 nucleotide sequence: TGCGCCAGCAGCCAAGTACAGGGGGAGTACGAGCAGTACTTC. Its translation: CASSQVQGEYEQYF. The rearrangement links TRBV4-1 to TRBJ2-7; 8 nucleotides align to TRBD1. The V and J ends lost 1 base and 4 bases, in that order; junction bases with no gene match: 3. Germline V gene sequence: CDR1 MGHRA, CDR2 YSYEKL. The CDR3 loop spans 14 amino acids.